What follows is one T cell receptor beta chain and its context. The sample is drawn from a study of shared clonotypes between healthy human individuals. The wider study: A few men and two women, aged 18 to 49, were donors.

Genomic DNA of each subset was evenly split across several immunoSEQ plates. Authors' data handling: Filtering of immunoSEQ junctional sequences could not match full-length read filtering. TCRdb keeps only in-frame clones here, not all; method: immunoSEQ multiplex PCR. That table gives V, J and clone size, and the DNA gave D and trimming. The top ten clones hold over 0.12% of a sample with millions of clones, around 90% of them seen once. The CDR3 sequence is 13 residues long. From germline, CDR1 is MNHNS and CDR2 SASEGT. Unmatched junction bases numbered 5, after V lost 8 bases and J lost 6 bases. The sequence was collected from a man younger than 35 in good health. Sequenced material: naive CD4+ T cells sorted from blood. Subset of the sample: CD45RA+ positively selected. This sequence joins TRBV6-1 and TRBJ2-2, with TRBD1 matching over 8 bases. The CDR3 protein is CASGEQGAGELFF. The CDR3 nucleotides read TGTGCCAGCGGCGAACAGGGGGCCGGGGAGCTGTTTTTT.